This TCR beta chain was sequenced for a study of T cell repertoires in cytomegalovirus infection. Study details: Public TCR beta signatures indicated both CMV infection and matching HLA type.

A few counts support this clonotype. The antigen remains unidentified. General study findings and limits: Ex vivo, HLA-C-restricted CMV-specific TCR beta clonotypes prevailed over the rest of the response.

Germline-derived CDR1 and CDR2 are MNHEY and SVGAGI. The CDR3 runs 18 residues. With V trimmed by 2 bases and J by 0 bases, 5 bases remained unmatched. TCRdb reprocessed the reads with MiXCR, giving one entry per CDR3 protein. The sample records fewer than 950,000 distinct CDR3 sequences, approximately 29% being singletons. This clonotype was sampled from a human donor in good health (CMV status not recorded). Some clones in this sample may be carry-over from other donors' samples. Sequences were derived from cultured CD8+ T cells from PBMCs, sampled from culture after CMV antigen stimulation. The chain couples TRBV6-5 to TRBJ2-6; 9 nucleotides align to TRBD1. CDR3 in amino acids: CASSYRTGEVSGANVLTF. For the CDR3, the DNA is TGTGCCAGCAGTTACCGGACAGGGGAGGTCTCTGGGGCCAACGTCCTGACTTTC.